These 18 T cell receptor beta chains came from one sample sequenced in a study of shared clonotypes between healthy human individuals. The naive CD8 fraction comprised CD45RO-negative cells positively selected for CCR7 and excluded terminally differentiated effector memory CD45RA+ cells. Assay used: immunoSEQ multiplex PCR; TCRdb lists only in-frame clones, some missing. In the table there are about 2.2 million clones, about 94% of which are singletons. The sample was naive CD8+ T cells from PBMCs. The receptor set was obtained from a man younger than 30 in good health. Some clones in this sample may be carry-over from other donors' samples.

This clone was recorded once. This chain links TRBV6-6 with TRBJ1-1; perhaps TRBD1 as D (5 bases). The CDR3 totals 15 residues. Per germline, CDR1 MNHNY and CDR2 SVGAGI (reference sequence). V was clipped by 5 bases and J by 3 bases, with 16 bases between them. The CDR3 bases are TGTGCCAGCAGTCCCCCGTCTTTGGGGGACACTGAAGCTTTCTTT. Protein sequence: CASSPPSLGDTEAFF.

This clone was found a few times. The CDR3 DNA follows: TGTGCCAGCAGTGATAATCAGCCCCAGCATTTT. This sequence encodes CASSDNQPQHF. The chain uses TRBV6-1 and TRBJ1-5, with D hard to call. The CDR3 covers 11 residues. V shed 3 bases and J shed 4 bases, with 1 base lying between them. Per the germline V gene, CDR1 is MNHNS and CDR2 is SASEGT.

This chain uses TRBV7-3 with TRBJ2-7; D is unclear. Germline-derived CDR1 and CDR2 are SGHTA and FQGTGA. Trimming shortened V by 1 base and J by 0 bases, and 7 bases separated the two germline ends. The CDR3 is made up of 14 amino acids. Written as DNA, the CDR3 is TGTGCCAGCAGCTTAAGGCAGGCCTCCTACGAGCAGTACTTC. It encodes CASSLRQASYEQYF.

This clone was seen a handful of times. The chain is built from TRBV7-9 and TRBJ2-2; the D gene is possibly TRBD2 (6 bases). This CDR3 spans 15 amino acids. The germline CDR1 and CDR2 sequences are SEHNR and FQNEAQ (reference sequence). V was pared by 5 bases and J by 4 bases, with 14 bases between. CDR3 loop: CASSQGTSSTGELFF. CDR3 nucleotide sequence: TGTGCCAGCAGCCAGGGTACTAGCTCCACCGGGGAGCTGTTTTTT. Combining the CDR3 with reference TRBV7-9 and TRBJ2-2 gives the whole variable domain DTGVSQNPRHKITKRGQNVTFRCDPISEHNRLYWYRQTLGQGPEFLTYFQNEAQLEKSRLLSDRFSAERPKGSFSTLEIQRTEQGDSAMYLCASSQGTSSTGELFFGEGSRLTVL.

V gene TRBV7-9 combines with J gene TRBJ2-1, with no clear D. Trimming pared 8 bases from V and 0 bases from J, leaving 14 bases between. In germline, CDR1 is SEHNR, CDR2 FQNEAQ (reference sequence). The CDR3 sequence is 15 residues long. This CDR3 is CASSTLGDSYNEQFF. CDR3 DNA sequence: TGTGCCAGCTCCACTCTGGGCGACTCCTACAATGAGCAGTTCTTC.

About this clone itself: The same CDR3 also results from other DNA sequences found in this sample. The chain uses TRBV28 and TRBJ2-7; D may be TRBD1 (5 bases). V lost 6 bases and J lost 5, with 11 bases in between. The CDR3 loop spans 12 amino acids. Germline values: CDR1 MDHEN, CDR2 SYDVKM. CDR3 sequence reads: CASSWGRNEQYF. In DNA, the CDR3 is TGTGCCAGCAGCTGGGGCCGGAACGAGCAGTACTTC.

The chain couples TRBV5-6 to TRBJ1-2; D not certain. CDR1 and CDR2 (germline): SGHDT, YYEEEE. Trimming took off 0 bases at V and 6 bases at J, with 15 bases between the two ends. CDR3 length: 15 residues. CDR3 nucleotide sequence: TGTGCCAGCAGCTTGGGGTCCCACGGCGGGGATGGCTACACCTTC. It yields the protein CASSLGSHGGDGYTF.

A remark on this clone: This CDR3 is also generated by other DNA sequences in the sample. The chain couples TRBV7-6 to TRBJ2-7; unclear D gene. CDR1 is SGHVS, CDR2 FNYEAQ, per germline. V was pared by 0 bases and J by 1 base, with 7 bases between. CDR3 size: 14 residues. In DNA form, the CDR3 reads TGTGCCAGCAGCTTAGCGGACGGTTCCTACGAGCAGTACTTC. Its translation is CASSLADGSYEQYF.

The CDR3 is CASSELGNEQFF. CDR3 coding DNA: TGTGCCAGCAGCGAGTTAGGGAATGAGCAGTTCTTC. The chain uses TRBV9 and TRBJ2-1; no reliable D call. The V end was cut by 3 bases, the J end by 7 bases, with 8 bases between. The CDR3 runs to 12 residues. From germline, CDR1 is SGDLS and CDR2 YYNGEE. Filled out from reference TRBV9 and TRBJ2-1, the complete variable domain reads DSGVTQTPKHLITATGQRVTLRCSPRSGDLSVYWYQQSLDQGLQFLIQYYNGEERAKGNILERFSAQQFPDLHSELNLSSLELGDSALYFCASSELGNEQFFGPGTRLTVL.

This sequence joins TRBV5-5 and TRBJ2-7; a possible D gene is TRBD1 (6 bases). CDR1 and CDR2 from the germline V gene are SGHKS and YYEKEE (reference sequence). This CDR3 has 15 amino acids. The V end lost 1 base, the J end lost 2 bases, and 13 bases lay between the germline ends. The chain's CDR3 is CASSLFLRGTYEQYF. The DNA of the CDR3 is TGTGCCAGCAGCTTGTTCCTCAGGGGAACCTACGAGCAGTACTTC.

This clone was detected only once. J is TRBJ2-3 and V is TRBV7-8; 9 bases align to TRBD2. The CDR3 has 15 residues. Germline V gene data show CDR1 as SGHVS and CDR2 as FQNEAQ. With 5 bases clipped from V and 4 bases from J, the junction kept 7 bases outside the gene matches. Written as DNA, the CDR3 is TGTGCCAGCAGCCCCTTAGCGGGAGCGCCAGATACGCAGTATTTT. Its protein is CASSPLAGAPDTQYF.

CDR3 in DNA: TGTGCCAGCAGTGAAGCGGCGGGTCCTGGATCTCTAGCCAAAAACATTCAGTACTTC. Amino acid sequence: CASSEAAGPGSLAKNIQYF. V is TRBV6-1 and J is TRBJ2-4; the D gene is possibly TRBD2 (5 bases). CDR1 is MNHNS, CDR2 SASEGT, per germline. The germline V and J ends were trimmed by 0 bases and 0 bases, with 18 bases remaining between them. The CDR3 totals 19 residues.

The chain recombines TRBV6-5 with TRBJ2-7; weak D call: TRBD1 (6 bases). CDR3 size: 15 residues. Germline CDR1 reads MNHEY; CDR2 reads SVGAGI. With 0 bases removed from V and 3 bases from J, the gap between germline ends came to 12 bases. CDR3: CASSYSRGTGYEQYF. In DNA, the CDR3 is TGTGCCAGCAGTTACTCGAGGGGGACCGGCTACGAGCAGTACTTC.

The chain couples TRBV11-2 to TRBJ2-1, with 7 nucleotides matching TRBD2. CDR1 is SGHAT and CDR2 is FQNNGV in the germline V gene. The CDR3 loop spans 13 amino acids. V lost 5 bases and J lost 9; bases outside the gene matches: 7. The CDR3 here is CASSPLTSFEQFF. The DNA of the CDR3 is TGTGCCAGCAGCCCCCTGACTAGCTTTGAGCAGTTCTTC. The full variable domain, in which reference TRBV11-2 and TRBJ2-1 provide the parts outside the CDR3, is EAGVAQSPRYKIIEKRQSVAFWCNPISGHATLYWYQQILGQGPKLLIQFQNNGVVDDSQLPKDRFSAERLKGVDSTLKIQPAKLEDSAVYLCASSPLTSFEQFFGPGTRLTVL.

This clone was found once. The rearrangement joins TRBV28 to TRBJ2-3, with 9 bases that match TRBD2. Trimming took 0 bases from V and 6 from J; bases not matched to a gene: 10. Looked up from germline, CDR1 is MDHEN and CDR2 is SYDVKM. The CDR3 is made up of 17 amino acids. CDR3 in amino acids: CASSLWASGDIADTQYF. For the CDR3, the DNA is TGTGCCAGCAGTTTATGGGCTAGCGGGGACATTGCGGATACGCAGTATTTT.

The V and J genes are TRBV9 and TRBJ2-7; D unclear. Germline V gene sequence: CDR1 SGDLS, CDR2 YYNGEE. The CDR3 contains 11 residues. The V end was cut by 3 bases, the J end by 4 bases, with 5 bases between. The CDR3 spells CASSESYEQYF. Written as DNA, the CDR3 is TGTGCCAGCAGCGAGAGTTACGAGCAGTACTTC.

This sequence joins TRBV7-9 and TRBJ1-2; D not certain. The CDR3 is 16 residues long. V lost 1 base and J 2 bases, leaving 14 bases between the germline ends. Germline-derived CDR1 and CDR2 are SEHNR and FQNEAQ (reference sequence). CDR3 in amino acids: CASSLGQQTLNYGYTF. CDR3 coding DNA: TGTGCCAGCAGCTTAGGTCAACAGACATTAAACTATGGCTACACCTTC.

This chain links TRBV27 with TRBJ2-5, with D uncertain. Deletions cut 4 bases from V and 7 bases from J, with 16 bases between. The germline V gene has CDR1 MNHEY and CDR2 SMNVEV (reference sequence). This CDR3 is built from 14 residues. The CDR3 DNA sequence: TGTGCCAGCAGTTCATCATTAGAGTGGGGGACCCAGTACTTC. Residues: CASSSSLEWGTQYF.